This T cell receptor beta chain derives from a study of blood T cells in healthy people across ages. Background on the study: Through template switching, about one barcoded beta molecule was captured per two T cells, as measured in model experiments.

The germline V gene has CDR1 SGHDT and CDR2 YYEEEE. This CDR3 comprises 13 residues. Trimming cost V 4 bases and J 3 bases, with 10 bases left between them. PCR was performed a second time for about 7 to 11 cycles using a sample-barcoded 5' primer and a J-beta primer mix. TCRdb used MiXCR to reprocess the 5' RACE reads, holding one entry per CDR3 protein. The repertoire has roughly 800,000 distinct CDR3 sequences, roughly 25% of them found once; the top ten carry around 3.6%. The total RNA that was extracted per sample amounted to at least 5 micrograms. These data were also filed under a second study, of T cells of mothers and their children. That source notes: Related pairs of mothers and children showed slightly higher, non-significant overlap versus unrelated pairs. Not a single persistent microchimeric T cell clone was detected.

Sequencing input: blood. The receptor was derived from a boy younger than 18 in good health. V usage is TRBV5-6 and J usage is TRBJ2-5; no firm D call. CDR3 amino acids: CASSAVAKETQYF. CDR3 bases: TGTGCCAGCAGCGCGGTCGCGAAAGAGACCCAGTACTTC.